The entry below describes one T cell receptor (beta chain). The sample comes from a study of technical replicates of blood from a handful of donors. This CDR3 comprises 16 residues. From germline, CDR1 is MNHEY and CDR2 SVGAGI. The trim removed 2 bases at V and 3 bases at J, leaving 6 bases unmatched. This table comes from immunoSEQ multiplex PCR, and its TCRdb copy is limited to in-frame clones, with some not included. The sample has approximately 70,000 clones, 90% to 95% seen once. The source of this sequence is a human donor in good health. Some clones in this sample may be carry-over from other donors' samples. The rearrangement links TRBV6-5 to TRBJ1-1; TRBD1 agrees at 10 bases. Sequencing input: T cells isolated from PBMCs. DNA for the CDR3: TGTGCCAGCAGTTACACTGCCGGGACAGGGGACACTGAAGCTTTCTTT. Translating gives CASSYTAGTGDTEAFF.